Listed below are T cell receptor beta chains from one sample, sequenced in a study of T cell responses to AZD1222 COVID-19 vaccine. Method: immunoSEQ multiplex PCR; TCRdb's copy keeps in-frame clones and lacks some. The sample holds approximately 150,000 clones, over 85% seen once. The material sequenced was peripheral blood, taken on day 0 of MenACWY control vaccination. The origin of the receptors is an adult in good health. CDR3s include the opening cysteine and the closing phenylalanine or tryptophan. D genes are given only for firm matches. Size is stated for part of the rows, as once, few or many counts, or as a class when the clone is expanded.

>TRBV28|TRBJ1-2|.|TRBD1
CAIPGQGASGYTF
TGTGCCATACCGGGACAGGGGGCGTCGGGCTACACCTTC
>TRBV11-2|TRBJ1-6|few|.
CASSRQTSYNSPLHF
TGTGCCAGCAGTAGACAGACCTCCTATAATTCACCCCTCCACTTT
>TRBV5-1|TRBJ1-6|.|TRBD1
CASSSGTGENSPLHF
TGCGCCAGCAGCAGCGGGACAGGGGAAAATTCACCCCTCCACTTT
>TRBV18|TRBJ2-3|.|TRBD1
CASSPIAGQGADTQYF
TGTGCCAGCTCACCAATCGCGGGACAGGGGGCAGATACGCAGTATTTT
>TRBV7-8|TRBJ2-2|.|.
CASSKQGFGTGELFF
TGTGCCAGCAGTAAACAGGGATTTGGTACCGGGGAGCTGTTTTTT
>TRBV5-4|TRBJ2-2|.|TRBD1
CASRQIGQGTGELFF
TGTGCCAGCAGACAAATCGGACAGGGGACCGGGGAGCTGTTTTTT
>TRBV2|TRBJ1-2|.|.
CASMGTEVNYGYTF
TGTGCCAGCATGGGGACGGAGGTAAACTATGGCTACACCTTC
>TRBV24-1|TRBJ2-2|.|.
CATSVRGAGELFF
TGTGCCACCAGTGTCAGGGGTGCCGGGGAGCTGTTTTTT
>TRBV19|TRBJ2-7|.|TRBD2
CASSMSSGGLIYEQYF
TGTGCCAGTAGTATGTCTAGCGGGGGGCTCATCTACGAGCAGTACTTC
>TRBV6-1|TRBJ1-1|.|.
CASSEVRREAFF
TGTGCCAGCAGTGAAGTCCGGCGGGAAGCTTTCTTT
>TRBV4-1|TRBJ1-2|.|.
CASSQQDGDYGYTF
TGCGCCAGCAGCCAACAGGACGGAGACTATGGCTACACCTTC
>TRBV7-2|TRBJ1-2|.|TRBD1
CASSQSVTGGGNGYTF
TGTGCCAGCAGCCAATCAGTGACAGGGGGCGGGAATGGCTACACCTTC
>TRBV6-5|TRBJ1-1|few|.
CASSSTDRNTEAFF
TGTGCCAGCAGTAGCACCGACAGGAACACTGAAGCTTTCTTT
>TRBV19|TRBJ1-5|.|.
CASSMRLATGSSNQPQHF
TGTGCCAGTAGTATGAGGCTGGCTACTGGGTCTAGCAATCAGCCCCAGCATTTT
>TRBV3-1/TRBV3-2|TRBJ1-1|.|TRBD1
CASSLQGAGTEAFF
TGTGCCAGCAGCCTACAGGGGGCCGGCACTGAAGCTTTCTTT
>TRBV18|TRBJ2-7|.|.
CASSPALGGEDEQYF
TGTGCCAGCTCACCAGCATTAGGGGGGGAAGACGAGCAGTACTTC
>TRBV28|TRBJ1-2|.|.
CASSFVLGQIYGYTF
TGTGCCAGCAGTTTTGTCCTGGGCCAGATCTATGGCTACACCTTC
>TRBV7-2|TRBJ1-1|.|TRBD1
CASSIRTGKTEAFF
TGTGCCAGCAGCATCCGGACAGGGAAGACTGAAGCTTTCTTT
>TRBV12-3/TRBV12-4|TRBJ1-2|.|.
CASSLQFYGYTF
TGTGCCAGCAGCTTGCAATTTTATGGCTACACCTTC
>TRBV3-1/TRBV3-2|TRBJ2-1|.|TRBD2
CASSQGLAGGPNEQFF
TGTGCCAGCAGCCAAGGACTAGCGGGAGGCCCCAATGAGCAGTTCTTC
>TRBV3-1/TRBV3-2|TRBJ1-5|.|.
CASSPQEGHNNQPQHF
TGTGCCAGCAGCCCCCAGGAGGGGCATAACAATCAGCCCCAGCATTTT
>TRBV4-3|TRBJ1-1|.|TRBD1
CASSQVAGGTEAFF
TGCGCCAGCAGCCAAGTGGCAGGGGGAACTGAAGCTTTCTTT
>TRBV5-8|TRBJ1-2|few|.
CASSTNTGVYGYTF
TGTGCCAGCAGCACGAATACAGGAGTCTATGGCTACACCTTC
>TRBV14|TRBJ1-2|.|.
CASSWDGHYGYTF
TGTGCCAGCAGCTGGGACGGTCACTATGGCTACACCTTC
>TRBV10-1|TRBJ1-6|.|.
CASSPGPRGSPLHF
TGCGCCAGCAGTCCGGGACCCAGAGGTTCACCCCTCCACTTT
>TRBV7-9|TRBJ2-4|.|.
CASSLNADGKNIQYF
TGTGCCAGCAGCCTCAACGCGGACGGGAAAAACATTCAGTACTTC
>TRBV5-1|TRBJ1-1|.|.
CASSLAMGNTEAFF
TGCGCCAGCAGCTTGGCTATGGGGAACACTGAAGCTTTCTTT
>TRBV25-1|TRBJ2-1|.|.
CASSAENEQFF
TGTGCCAGCTCTGCGGAGAATGAGCAGTTCTTC
>TRBV2|TRBJ1-4|.|.
CASSEGLGYEKLFF
TGTGCCAGCAGTGAGGGCCTTGGGTATGAAAAACTGTTTTTT
>TRBV7-8|TRBJ2-1|.|.
CASSLRLGNEQFF
TGTGCCAGCAGCTTAAGGCTTGGCAATGAGCAGTTCTTC
>TRBV4-1|TRBJ2-5|.|TRBD1
CASSQGTGGLETQYF
TGCGCCAGCAGCCAAGGGACAGGGGGCCTCGAGACCCAGTACTTC
>TRBV5-1|TRBJ1-2|.|.
CASSRSYYGYTF
TGCGCCAGCAGCCGGAGCTACTATGGCTACACCTTC
>TRBV19|TRBJ2-5|.|TRBD1
CASSATGAIQETQYF
TGTGCCAGTAGTGCGACAGGGGCGATTCAAGAGACCCAGTACTTC
>TRBV4-3|TRBJ2-2|.|.
CASSQEETGELFF
TGCGCCAGCAGCCAAGAAGAGACCGGGGAGCTGTTTTTT
>TRBV3-1/TRBV3-2|TRBJ1-2|.|.
CASSLSSTQGYYGYTF
TGTGCCAGCAGCCTCAGTTCTACCCAGGGGTACTATGGCTACACCTTC
>TRBV7-3|TRBJ2-7|.|TRBD1
CASSQTGGRSYEQYF
TGTGCCAGCAGCCAAACAGGGGGAAGAAGCTACGAGCAGTACTTC
>TRBV6-2/TRBV6-3|TRBJ2-3|.|TRBD1
CASSTTRDRSYTQYF
TGTGCCAGCAGCACGACAAGGGACAGGTCATATACGCAGTATTTT
>TRBV27|TRBJ1-1|once|TRBD1
CASSWTGAMNTEAFF
TGTGCCAGCAGTTGGACAGGGGCGATGAACACTGAAGCTTTCTTT
>TRBV5-1|TRBJ1-6|.|.
CASSPKQGEMNSPLHF
TGCGCCAGCAGCCCCAAACAGGGTGAGATGAATTCACCCCTCCACTTT
>TRBV7-9|TRBJ1-2|.|.
CASSLGGATGLGYTF
TGTGCCAGCAGCTTAGGCGGGGCTACAGGGCTTGGCTACACCTTC
>TRBV7-2|TRBJ2-7|.|TRBD1
CASSKDRGTYEQYF
TGTGCCAGCAGCAAAGACAGGGGGACCTACGAGCAGTACTTC
>TRBV5-1|TRBJ1-1|once|.
CASSLETHEAFF
TGCGCCAGCAGCTTAGAAACCCATGAAGCTTTCTTT
>TRBV4-3|TRBJ1-3|.|.
CASSLSGSGNTIYF
TGCGCCAGCAGCCTTTCTGGATCTGGAAACACCATATATTTT
>TRBV12-3/TRBV12-4|TRBJ1-2|.|.
CASSLASYGYTF
TGTGCCAGCAGTTTAGCCAGCTATGGCTACACCTTC
>TRBV5-1|TRBJ2-1|.|.
CASSLDAAYNEQFF
TGCGCCAGCAGCCTCGACGCTGCCTACAATGAGCAGTTCTTC
>TRBV7-2|TRBJ1-5|.|.
CASSLRYRQGEGNQPQHF
TGTGCCAGCAGCTTACGTTACCGGCAGGGCGAAGGCAATCAGCCCCAGCATTTT
>TRBV5-8|TRBJ2-7|.|.
CASSLVGYSYEQYF
TGTGCCAGCAGCTTGGTCGGTTACTCCTACGAGCAGTACTTC
>TRBV27|TRBJ1-1|.|.
CASSYHRPNDGKGTEAFF
TGTGCCAGCAGTTACCATCGCCCCAATGACGGGAAGGGCACTGAAGCTTTCTTT
>TRBV5-1|TRBJ1-1|.|.
CASSLDRLNTEAFF
TGCGCCAGCAGCTTGGACAGATTGAACACTGAAGCTTTCTTT
>TRBV6-5|TRBJ1-4|.|TRBD1
CASKGWGTGLHELFF
TGTGCCAGCAAAGGGTGGGGGACAGGGCTTCATGAACTGTTTTTT
>TRBV19|TRBJ1-6|.|TRBD1
CATSGQGNSPLHF
TGTGCCACCTCGGGACAGGGGAATTCACCCCTCCACTTT
>TRBV7-2|TRBJ2-7|once|TRBD1
CASSDRVPPYYEQYF
TGTGCCAGCAGCGACAGGGTACCCCCGTACTACGAGCAGTACTTC
>TRBV24-1|TRBJ1-3|.|TRBD1
CATIVGQGLLSGNTIYF
TGTGCCACCATAGTGGGACAGGGGCTTCTCTCTGGAAACACCATATATTTT